These T cell receptor beta chains were read from a single sample in a study of T cells in Graves' hyperthyroidism and ophthalmopathy. MiXCR, applied by TCRdb to the multiplex PCR reads, yields one record per CDR3 protein. The sample lists fewer than 350,000 distinct CDR3 sequences; about 14% were seen once. Sequencing was performed on blood. These receptors originate from a woman younger than 45 with Graves' hyperthyroidism that later progressed to Graves' ophthalmopathy. The CDR3 runs from the conserved cysteine through the conserved F or W. The order of the fields is V gene, J gene, CDR3 protein.

>TRBV6-2/TRBV6-3|TRBJ2-1
CASASTSGSYNEQFF
>TRBV2|TRBJ2-2
CASTWTAEMNTGELFF
>TRBV11-1|TRBJ2-5
CASVRGSGETQYF
>TRBV11-1|TRBJ1-6
CASSLYSNSPLHF
>TRBV11-2|TRBJ2-7
CASSFELLPYEQYF
>TRBV5-6|TRBJ2-5
CASSYTLTSIETQYF
>TRBV29-1|TRBJ2-1
CSALEYSYNEQFF
>TRBV27|TRBJ1-5
CASSIGTGSNQPQHF
>TRBV5-4|TRBJ2-2
CASSQGTGSPGELFF
>TRBV18|TRBJ1-4
CASSQRPGEKLFF
>TRBV4-1|TRBJ1-1
CASSQLGRGWTEAFF
>TRBV9|TRBJ2-1
CASSVGGSPFVYNEQFF
>TRBV19|TRBJ2-5
CASSIRTSGKETQYF
>TRBV7-7|TRBJ2-7
CASSLEDNGEQYF
>TRBV6-1|TRBJ2-7
CASSFKGGQGSYEQYF
>TRBV18|TRBJ2-7
CASSLTSYYEQYF
>TRBV27|TRBJ2-2
CASSLTGPGELFF
>TRBV6-1|TRBJ1-2
CACVSGGLNYGYTF
>TRBV3-1|TRBJ2-3
CASSQEPGHTQYF
>TRBV6-1|TRBJ2-7
CASSLRTRPNEQYF
>TRBV3-1|TRBJ2-1
CASSHGTVSYNEQFF
>TRBV7-2|TRBJ2-1
CASSTVGEQFF
>TRBV24-1|TRBJ2-7
CATSEHTGYEQYF
>TRBV27|TRBJ2-7
CASSLGWTGSPLEQYF
>TRBV5-4|TRBJ2-3
CASSLAPSRTRLALTDTQYF
>TRBV11-2|TRBJ2-5
CASKGARGLFTETQYF